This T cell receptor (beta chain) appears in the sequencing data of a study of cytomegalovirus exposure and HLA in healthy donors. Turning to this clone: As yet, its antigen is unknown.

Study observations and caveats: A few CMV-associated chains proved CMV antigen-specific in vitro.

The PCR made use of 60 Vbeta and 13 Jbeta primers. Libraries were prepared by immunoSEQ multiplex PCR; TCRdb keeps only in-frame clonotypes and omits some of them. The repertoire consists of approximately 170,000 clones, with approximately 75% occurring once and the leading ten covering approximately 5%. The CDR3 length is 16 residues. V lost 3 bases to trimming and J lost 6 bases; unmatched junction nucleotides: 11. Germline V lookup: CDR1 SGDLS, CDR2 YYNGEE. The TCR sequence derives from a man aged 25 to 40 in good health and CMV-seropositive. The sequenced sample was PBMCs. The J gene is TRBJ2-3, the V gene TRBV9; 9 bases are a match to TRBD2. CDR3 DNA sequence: TGTGCCAGCAGCGGACCTGGCGGGGGGGACGGGGATACGCAGTATTTT. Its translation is CASSGPGGGDGDTQYF.